This TCR beta chain was found in a study of shared clonotypes between healthy human individuals. Study in general: Donors, aged 18 to 49, were a couple of women and three men.

Terminally differentiated effector memory CD45RA+ cells were left out of the naive CD8 fraction, which was CD45RO-negative and positively selected for CCR7. The method was immunoSEQ multiplex PCR; TCRdb's version includes in-frame clones alone and lacks a portion of them. Found here are around 640,000 clones, 95% to 96% of them singletons; the top ten hold 0.11%. The ends lost 4 bases at V and 3 bases at J; junction bases unmatched: 6. CDR3 length: 15 amino acids. Germline CDR1 SGDLS, CDR2 YYNGEE. Study results and limitations: When naive CD4 clonotypes were compared across several donors, approximately 4.9% were shared. Having only a few donors restricted how much genetic and exposure-history diversity was captured.

About this clone itself: The antigen is undetermined.

Sequenced: naive CD8+ T cells sorted from blood. The sequence came from a woman in her 30s in good health. The chain employs TRBV9 and TRBJ2-7, with TRBD1 identical over 11 bases. In DNA form, the CDR3 reads TGTGCCAGCAGCCCACCCGGGACAGGGGGCTACGAGCAGTACTTC. This sequence encodes CASSPPGTGGYEQYF.